This TCR beta chain was recovered during a study of T cells after yellow fever vaccination. Between the trimmed V and J ends, which lost 4 bases and 0 bases, there was a span of 15 bases. The CDR3 extends over 17 amino acids. Germline CDR1 reads KGHDR; CDR2 reads SFDVKD. TCRdb ran MiXCR on the 5' RACE reads and lists one entry per CDR3 protein. The sample includes around 300,000 distinct CDR3 sequences, approximately 4% seen only once; the top ten take roughly a fifth. Remarks on this clonotype: Its target is unknown.

Points from the study as a whole: Weaker, the secondary response had a peak occurring faster, on day 5 versus 15. The bulk population could contribute abundant contaminating clonotypes to FACS-sorted repertoires.

This receptor was taken from a man younger than 35 who received the YFV17D yellow fever vaccine. This rearrangement joins TRBV24-1 to TRBJ2-1; TRBD2 is a possible D gene (5 bases). Source: PBMCs, taken 15 days after the yellow fever booster vaccination. The CDR3 region has the DNA TGTGCCACCAGTGACCCTCGAGGGCAAAGCTCCTACAATGAGCAGTTCTTC. Translating it yields CATSDPRGQSSYNEQFF.